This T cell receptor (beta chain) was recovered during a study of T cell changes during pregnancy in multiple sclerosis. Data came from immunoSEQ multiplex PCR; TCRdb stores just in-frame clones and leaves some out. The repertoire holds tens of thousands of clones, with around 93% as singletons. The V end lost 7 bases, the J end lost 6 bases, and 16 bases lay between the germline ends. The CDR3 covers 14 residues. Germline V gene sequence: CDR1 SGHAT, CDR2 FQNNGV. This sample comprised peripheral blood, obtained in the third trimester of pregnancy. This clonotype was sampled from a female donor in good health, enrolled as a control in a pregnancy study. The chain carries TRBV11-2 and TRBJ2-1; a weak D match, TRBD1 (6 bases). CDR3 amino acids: CASTRWDKLNEQFF. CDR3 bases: TGTGCCAGCACCCGCTGGGACAAACTCAATGAGCAGTTCTTC. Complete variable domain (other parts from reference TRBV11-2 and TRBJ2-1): EAGVAQSPRYKIIEKRQSVAFWCNPISGHATLYWYQQILGQGPKLLIQFQNNGVVDDSQLPKDRFSAERLKGVDSTLKIQPAKLEDSAVYLCASTRWDKLNEQFFGPGTRLTVL.